A single T cell receptor (beta chain) is shown here with its context. This record comes from a study of control samples from healthy donors and cancer patients. Sequencing used immunoSEQ multiplex PCR; TCRdb keeps in-frame clones, though not all of them. The table has some 100,000 clones, approximately 90% seen once; the top ten hold approximately 15%. The CDR3 runs to 16 residues. Germline CDR1 and CDR2: KGHSH and LQKENI. V shed 0 bases and J 6 bases; nucleotides not matched to a gene: 7. This clonotype was sampled from a woman in her fifties or sixties in good health. The V and J genes are TRBV18 and TRBJ2-1, with 8 bases identical to TRBD2. Sequencing input: blood. The CDR3: CASSPPESGGINEQFF. CDR3 nucleotides: TGTGCCAGCTCACCACCGGAGAGCGGGGGAATCAATGAGCAGTTCTTC.